Listed below are T cell receptor beta chains from one sample, sequenced in a study of T cells expressing NK-cell markers. TCRdb re-called the 5' RACE reads; one entry per CDR3 protein, DNA not given. With about half a million distinct CDR3 sequences in the sample, the ten largest clones hold under 1.5%. Sequenced: blood T cells: a sorted CD56 or NKG2C T cell subset, CD4+ or CD8+ T cells, or bulk PBMC T cells (not recorded which). The receptors stem from a woman between 50 and 59 years old in good health. Each CDR3 is given with its conserved first and last residue.

TRBV24-1	TRBJ2-1	CATSDLGSSPSSYNEQFF
TRBV6-5	TRBJ2-2	CASSYSSTPTGELFF
TRBV6-5	TRBJ2-1	CASMSVVDEQFF
TRBV27	TRBJ2-7	CASSSLGSGSLHEQYF
TRBV5-1	TRBJ2-3	CASSPLSTSGLTDTQYF
TRBV2	TRBJ2-3	CASTPGPFAADTQYF
TRBV20-1	TRBJ2-1	CSVRYPSYNEQFF
TRBV20-1	TRBJ1-2	CSAPGQGSAGYTF
TRBV6-2/TRBV6-3	TRBJ1-1	CASSGQGAGDTEAFF
TRBV7-9	TRBJ2-1	CASSLGQREGLREQFF
TRBV7-9	TRBJ2-1	CASRPGLVVFDEQFF
TRBV20-1	TRBJ2-5	CSAIKVRGLAGGRETQYF
TRBV12-3/TRBV12-4	TRBJ2-1	CASSLILGHEQFF
TRBV29-1	TRBJ1-1	CSVQTGGNTEAFF
TRBV24-1	TRBJ2-1	CATSVSRLDSSYNEQFF
TRBV7-9	TRBJ2-3	CASGLAGGENTQYF